A selection of T cell receptor beta chains follows, all from one sample in a study of blood T cell repertoires in COVID-19. Sequenced by immunoSEQ multiplex PCR; TCRdb stores in-frame clones only, minus some. Of 100,000 to 150,000 clones listed, roughly 90% are singletons. The sample consisted of peripheral blood. The receptors derive from a man aged 40-50 years with acute or convalescent COVID-19. CDR3s include the opening cysteine and the closing phenylalanine or tryptophan. D genes are given only for firm matches. Size is omitted from some rows. Given values are once, few, many or a class for expanded clones.

size | D | V | CDR3
few | TRBD1 | TRBV5-1 | CASSPRQGGREKLFF
few | - | TRBV2 | CASSDSHSGYGYTF
- | - | TRBV13 | CASSMGHEGTEAFF
once | - | TRBV5-6 | CASSLGRADTQYF
- | TRBD1 | TRBV6-5 | CASSSQGAGQPQHF
- | TRBD1 | TRBV11-2 | CASSFAGQESYEQYF
- | - | TRBV6-2/TRBV6-3 | CASSQQGFEQYF
- | - | TRBV29-1 | CSAGQGIVRDEQFF
- | TRBD1 | TRBV15 | CATSRTGTGANVLTF
- | - | TRBV9 | CASSSRWDTQYF
- | TRBD1 | TRBV9 | CASSPRVGRGTEKLFF
many | TRBD1 | TRBV7-2 | CASSKGQGDWGSYNEQFF
- | TRBD2 | TRBV9 | CASSRTSGSIPYNEQFF
- | - | TRBV19 | CASSISGILYGYTF
- | TRBD1 | TRBV11-2 | CASSLRTGGVNEKLFF